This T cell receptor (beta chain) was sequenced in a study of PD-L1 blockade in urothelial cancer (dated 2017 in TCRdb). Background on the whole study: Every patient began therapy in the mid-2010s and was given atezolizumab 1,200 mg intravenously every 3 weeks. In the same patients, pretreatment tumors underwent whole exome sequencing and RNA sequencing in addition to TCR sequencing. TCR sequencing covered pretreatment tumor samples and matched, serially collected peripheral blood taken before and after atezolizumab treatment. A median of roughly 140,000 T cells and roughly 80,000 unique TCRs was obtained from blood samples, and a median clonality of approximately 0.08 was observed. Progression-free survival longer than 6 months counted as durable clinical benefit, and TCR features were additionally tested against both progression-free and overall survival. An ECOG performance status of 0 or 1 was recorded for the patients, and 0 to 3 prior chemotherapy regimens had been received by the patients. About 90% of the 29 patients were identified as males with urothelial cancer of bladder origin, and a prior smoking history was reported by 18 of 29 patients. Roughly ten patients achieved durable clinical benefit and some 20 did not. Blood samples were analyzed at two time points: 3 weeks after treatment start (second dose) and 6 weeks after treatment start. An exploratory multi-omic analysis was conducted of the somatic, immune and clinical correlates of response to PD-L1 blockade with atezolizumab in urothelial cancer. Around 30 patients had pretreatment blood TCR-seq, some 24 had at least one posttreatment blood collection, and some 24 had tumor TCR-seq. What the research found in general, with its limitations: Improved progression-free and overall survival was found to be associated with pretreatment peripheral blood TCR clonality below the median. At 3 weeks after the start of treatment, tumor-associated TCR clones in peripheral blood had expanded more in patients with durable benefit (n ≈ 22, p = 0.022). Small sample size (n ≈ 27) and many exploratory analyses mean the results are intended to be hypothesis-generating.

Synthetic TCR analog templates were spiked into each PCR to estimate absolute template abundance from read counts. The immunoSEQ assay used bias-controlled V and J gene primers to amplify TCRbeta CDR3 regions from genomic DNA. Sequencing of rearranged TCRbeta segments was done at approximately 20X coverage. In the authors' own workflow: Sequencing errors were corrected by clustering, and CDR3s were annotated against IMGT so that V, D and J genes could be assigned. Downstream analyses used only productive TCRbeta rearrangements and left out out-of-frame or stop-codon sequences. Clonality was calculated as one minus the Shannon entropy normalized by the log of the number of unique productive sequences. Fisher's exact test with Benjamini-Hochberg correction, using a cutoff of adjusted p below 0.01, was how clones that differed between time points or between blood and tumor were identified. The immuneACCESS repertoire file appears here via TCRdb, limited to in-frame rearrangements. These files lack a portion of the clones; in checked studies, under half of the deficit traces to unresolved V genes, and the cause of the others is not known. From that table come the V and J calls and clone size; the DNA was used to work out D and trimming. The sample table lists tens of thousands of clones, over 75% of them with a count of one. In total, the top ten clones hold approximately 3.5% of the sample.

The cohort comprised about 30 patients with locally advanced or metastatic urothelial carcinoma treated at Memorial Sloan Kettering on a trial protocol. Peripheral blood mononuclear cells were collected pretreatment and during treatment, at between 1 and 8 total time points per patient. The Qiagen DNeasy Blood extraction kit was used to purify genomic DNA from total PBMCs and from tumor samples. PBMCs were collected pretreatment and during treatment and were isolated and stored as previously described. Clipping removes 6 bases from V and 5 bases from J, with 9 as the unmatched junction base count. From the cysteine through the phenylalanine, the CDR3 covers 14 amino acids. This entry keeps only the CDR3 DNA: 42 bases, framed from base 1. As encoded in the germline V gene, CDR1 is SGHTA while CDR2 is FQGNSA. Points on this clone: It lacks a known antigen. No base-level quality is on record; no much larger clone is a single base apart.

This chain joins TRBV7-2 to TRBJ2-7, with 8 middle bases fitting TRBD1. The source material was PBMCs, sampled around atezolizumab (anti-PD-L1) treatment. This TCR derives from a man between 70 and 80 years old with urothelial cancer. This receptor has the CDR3 CASRRPGGLDEQYF. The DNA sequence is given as TGTGCCAGCAGACGACCAGGGGGCTTGGACGAGCAGTACTTC.